Listed below are T cell receptor beta chains from one sample, sequenced in a study of blood T cell repertoires in COVID-19. TCRdb keeps only in-frame clones here, not all; method: immunoSEQ multiplex PCR. The sample records about 110,000 clones, about four fifths being singletons. The sample was peripheral blood. The origin of the receptors is a man in his 70s with acute or convalescent COVID-19. Each CDR3 is given with its conserved first and last residue. D genes are given only for firm matches. Not all rows give a size; the values are once, few, many and, for expanded clones, a class.

v_call	d_call	j_call	clone_size	cdr3_nt	cdr3_aa
TRBV19	NA	TRBJ2-5	NA	TGTGCCAGTAGTATAAGGACAGTTCGTGACCCCCAAGAGACCCAGTACTTC	CASSIRTVRDPQETQYF
TRBV12-5	TRBD2	TRBJ2-1	NA	TGTGCTAGTGGTTCGATAGCGGGGAATGAGCAGTTCTTC	CASGSIAGNEQFF
TRBV7-9	TRBD1	TRBJ1-4	NA	TGTGCCAGCAGCTTAGGGACAGGGGATTTTAATGAAAAACTGTTTTTT	CASSLGTGDFNEKLFF
TRBV5-1	TRBD1	TRBJ1-1	once	TGCGCCAGCAGCAGGGACAGGGATTGGGTCACTGAAGCTTTCTTT	CASSRDRDWVTEAFF
TRBV6-6	NA	TRBJ1-1	NA	TGTGCCAGCAACCGGGACACAGTCACTGAAGCTTTCTTT	CASNRDTVTEAFF
TRBV11-1	NA	TRBJ1-4	NA	TGTGCCAGCAGCTACGGGACACTGAATGAAAAACTGTTTTTT	CASSYGTLNEKLFF
TRBV7-6	TRBD1	TRBJ1-4	NA	TGTGCCAGCAGCCTCGGGACAGCCGCAACTAATGAAAAACTGTTTTTT	CASSLGTAATNEKLFF
TRBV14	NA	TRBJ1-4	once	TGTGCCAGCAGCCAAGCCGCCGACAGTTCAGAAAAACTGTTTTTT	CASSQAADSSEKLFF
TRBV11-3	TRBD2	TRBJ2-1	NA	TGTGCCAGCAGCTTAGGAGGAGCGGGGGTCGCCTACAATGAGCAGTTCTTC	CASSLGGAGVAYNEQFF
TRBV27	NA	TRBJ2-6	NA	TGTGCCAGCAGTTTATCGAACTTCGGAGGGGCCGGCTCTGGGGCCAACGTCCTGACTTTC	CASSLSNFGGAGSGANVLTF
TRBV2	NA	TRBJ2-7	once	TGTGCCAGCAGCGATGGTACAGGGTACGAGCAGTACTTC	CASSDGTGYEQYF
TRBV5-1	TRBD1	TRBJ2-1	NA	TGCGCCAGCAGCTTGGGTGGGACAGGGGCCTACAATGAGCAGTTCTTC	CASSLGGTGAYNEQFF
TRBV21-1	NA	TRBJ2-2	NA	TGTGCCAGCAGCAAAGTCGAGCCTGGGAGGGGAGCAAACACCGGGGAGCTGTTTTTT	CASSKVEPGRGANTGELFF
TRBV15	NA	TRBJ1-5	NA	TGTGCCACCAGCAGAGACGGGACAACCCGTCAGCCCCAGCATTTT	CATSRDGTTRQPQHF
TRBV5-6	TRBD2	TRBJ2-5	NA	TGTGCCAGCAGCTTAGGCGGGGGATGGTATCAAGAGACCCAGTACTTC	CASSLGGGWYQETQYF
TRBV19	NA	TRBJ1-5	once	TGTGCCAGTACCACGACAGGACAGCCCCAGCATTTT	CASTTTGQPQHF
TRBV6-5	NA	TRBJ1-1	NA	TGTGCCAGCCACAGTTATTCCCCAAGCACTGAAGCTTTCTTT	CASHSYSPSTEAFF
TRBV29-1	NA	TRBJ2-1	NA	TGCAGCGTTGAACTACAGGGCTTCGGTGAGCAGTTCTTC	CSVELQGFGEQFF
TRBV10-3	NA	TRBJ2-2	NA	TGTGCCATCAGTGAGGGGGGCGAGGGGCACCGGGAGCTGTTTTTT	CAISEGGEGHRELFF
TRBV9	NA	TRBJ2-1	NA	TGTGCCAGCTCCGAAGCGGACGGCTCCTACAATGAGCAGTTCTTC	CASSEADGSYNEQFF
TRBV5-6	TRBD2	TRBJ2-7	NA	TGTGCCAGCAGCCTGGGACTAGCGGGGGTGCTCTCCTACGAGCAGTACTTC	CASSLGLAGVLSYEQYF
TRBV28	TRBD1	TRBJ1-1	NA	TGTGCCAGCAGCAGACAGGGGGCGGGTAACACTGAAGCTTTCTTT	CASSRQGAGNTEAFF
TRBV13	NA	TRBJ1-3	NA	TGTGCCAGCAGCTTAGGGGGGGCCTTCTCTGGAAACACCATATATTTT	CASSLGGAFSGNTIYF
TRBV21-1	NA	TRBJ1-5	NA	TGTGCCAGCAGCAAAGCGCACAGGGGGCATGATGGCAATCAGCCCCAGCATTTT	CASSKAHRGHDGNQPQHF
TRBV6-2/TRBV6-3	TRBD1	TRBJ1-5	NA	TGTGCCAGCAGTTACACACAGGGGGCTGGAGGGCCCCAGCATTTT	CASSYTQGAGGPQHF
TRBV4-3	TRBD2	TRBJ2-3	NA	TGCGCCAGCAGCCAAGCCAGACTAGCGGGGAAAACTTGGGCTAGCACAGATACGCAGTATTTT	CASSQARLAGKTWASTDTQYF
TRBV28	TRBD1	TRBJ1-5	NA	TGTGCCAGCAGTGAAGACAGGGATCAGCCCCAGCATTTT	CASSEDRDQPQHF
TRBV11-3	NA	TRBJ2-2	NA	TGTGCCAGCAGCTCCTTGACAAGTACGAACACCGGGGAGCTGTTTTTT	CASSSLTSTNTGELFF
TRBV27	NA	TRBJ1-4	NA	TGTGCCAGCAGTTTCAGGGGTTGGGTAGAAGAAAAACTGTTTTTT	CASSFRGWVEEKLFF
TRBV4-3	NA	TRBJ1-2	NA	TGCGCCAGCAGCCCGACAGTTACCGCTAACTATGGCTACACCTTC	CASSPTVTANYGYTF
TRBV11-3	NA	TRBJ2-2	once	TGTGCCAGCAGCTACAGGGTCACCGGGGAGCTGTTTTTT	CASSYRVTGELFF
TRBV11-2	TRBD1	TRBJ2-5	NA	TGTGCCAGCAGCTTATTGACAGGGGCCCAAGAGACCCAGTACTTC	CASSLLTGAQETQYF
TRBV7-9	NA	TRBJ1-4	NA	TGTGCCAGCAGCACAAATGAAAAACTGTTTTTT	CASSTNEKLFF
TRBV19	TRBD2	TRBJ2-7	NA	TGTGCCAGTAGTGCGGGACTAGCTTCCTACGAGCAGTACTTC	CASSAGLASYEQYF
TRBV9	NA	TRBJ2-1	NA	TGTGCCAGCAGCGTTGGTCGGGGGTCCTACAATGAGCAGTTCTTC	CASSVGRGSYNEQFF
TRBV19	NA	TRBJ2-3	NA	TGTGCCAGTAGTGCGGTGACTAGCACAGATACGCAGTATTTT	CASSAVTSTDTQYF
TRBV7-9	NA	TRBJ1-4	NA	TGTGCCAGCAGCTTAGCTGGCGGGAATGAAAAACTGTTTTTT	CASSLAGGNEKLFF
TRBV3-1/TRBV3-2	NA	TRBJ1-3	NA	TGTGCCAGCAGCCAATCCCTGGGGCTGAGTTCTGGAAACACCATATATTTT	CASSQSLGLSSGNTIYF
TRBV12-3/TRBV12-4	NA	TRBJ2-1	NA	TGTGCCAGCGGAACTAACTACAATGAGCAGTTCTTC	CASGTNYNEQFF
TRBV13	TRBD1	TRBJ1-4	NA	TGTGCCAGCAGCTTACGACCGGGACAGGGGGCTAGGACTAATGAAAAACTGTTTTTT	CASSLRPGQGARTNEKLFF
TRBV5-4	TRBD2	TRBJ2-3	NA	TGTGCCAGCAGCTTCCCACGGGCAGCGGGGGTCCTTTTCATCACAGATACGCAGTATTTT	CASSFPRAAGVLFITDTQYF
TRBV18	TRBD1	TRBJ2-7	NA	TGTGCCAGCTCACCACCGGGACAGTCCTACGAGCAGTACTTC	CASSPPGQSYEQYF
TRBV11-2	NA	TRBJ2-5	NA	TGTGCCAGCAGCTTAGTTGAAACACAAGAGACCCAGTACTTC	CASSLVETQETQYF
TRBV2	NA	TRBJ2-1	NA	TGTGCCAGCAGTGAACTCGGGTTTGGCAATGAGCAGTTCTTC	CASSELGFGNEQFF
TRBV19	NA	TRBJ2-3	NA	TGTGCCAGTAGTATAAGAGGGTCCGGCACAGATACGCAGTATTTT	CASSIRGSGTDTQYF